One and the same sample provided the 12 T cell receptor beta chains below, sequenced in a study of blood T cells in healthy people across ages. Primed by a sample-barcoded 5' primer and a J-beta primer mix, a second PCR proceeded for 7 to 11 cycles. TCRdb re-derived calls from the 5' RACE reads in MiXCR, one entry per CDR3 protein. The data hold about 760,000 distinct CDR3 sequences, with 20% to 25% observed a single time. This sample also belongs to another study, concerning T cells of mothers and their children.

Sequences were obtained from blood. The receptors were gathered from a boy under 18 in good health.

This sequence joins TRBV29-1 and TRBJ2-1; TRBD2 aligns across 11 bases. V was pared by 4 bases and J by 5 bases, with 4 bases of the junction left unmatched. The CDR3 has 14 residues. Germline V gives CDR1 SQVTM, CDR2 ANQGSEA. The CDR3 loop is CSVGGLAGHNEQFF. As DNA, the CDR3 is TGCAGCGTTGGTGGACTAGCGGGCCACAATGAGCAGTTCTTC.

DNA for the CDR3: TGCGCCAGCAGCCGACAGGAGGCAACTGAAGCTTTCTTT. It specifies CASSRQEATEAFF. V is TRBV4-3 and J is TRBJ1-1; TRBD1 might be the D (6 bases). Germline V gene sequence: CDR1 LGHNA, CDR2 YSLEER. The CDR3 sequence is 13 residues long. Between the trimmed V and J ends, which lost 4 bases and 5 bases, there was a span of 11 bases.

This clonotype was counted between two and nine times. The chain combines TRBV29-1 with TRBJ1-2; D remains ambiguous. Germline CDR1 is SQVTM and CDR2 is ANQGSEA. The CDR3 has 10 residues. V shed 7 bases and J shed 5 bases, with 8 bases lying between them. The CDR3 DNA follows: TGCAGCGCCGATCCGTATGGCTACACCTTC. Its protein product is CSADPYGYTF. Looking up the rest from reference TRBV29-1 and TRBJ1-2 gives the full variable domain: SAVISQKPSRDICQRGTSLTIQCQVDSQVTMMFWYRQQPGQSLTLIATANQGSEATYESGFVIDKFPISRPNLTFSTLTVSNMSPEDSSIYLCSADPYGYTFGSGTRLTVV.

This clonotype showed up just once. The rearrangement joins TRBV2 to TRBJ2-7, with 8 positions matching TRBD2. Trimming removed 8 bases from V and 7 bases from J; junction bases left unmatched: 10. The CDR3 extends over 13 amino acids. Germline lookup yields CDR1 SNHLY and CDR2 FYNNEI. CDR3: CASQRESTGEQYF. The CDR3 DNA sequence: TGTGCCAGCCAGCGGGAGAGTACGGGGGAGCAGTACTTC.

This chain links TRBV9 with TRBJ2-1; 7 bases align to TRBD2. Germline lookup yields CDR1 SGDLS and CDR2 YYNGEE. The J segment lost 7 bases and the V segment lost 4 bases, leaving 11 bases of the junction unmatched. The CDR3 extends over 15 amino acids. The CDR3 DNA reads TGTGCCAGCAGCCTTTACAGCGGGATGGCAAATGAGCAGTTCTTC. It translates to CASSLYSGMANEQFF.

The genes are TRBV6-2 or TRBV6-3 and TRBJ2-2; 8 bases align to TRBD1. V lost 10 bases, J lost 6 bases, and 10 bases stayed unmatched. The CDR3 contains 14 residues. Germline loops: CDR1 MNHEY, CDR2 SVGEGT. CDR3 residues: CATWTGQPPGELFF. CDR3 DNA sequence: TGTGCCACTTGGACAGGGCAGCCTCCCGGGGAGCTGTTTTTT.

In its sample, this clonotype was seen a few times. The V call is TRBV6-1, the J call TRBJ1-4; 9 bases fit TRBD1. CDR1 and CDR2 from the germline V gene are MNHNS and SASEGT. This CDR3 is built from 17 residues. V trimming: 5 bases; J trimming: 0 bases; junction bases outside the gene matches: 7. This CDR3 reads CASSPGTGISTNEKLFF. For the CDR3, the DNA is TGTGCCAGCAGTCCCGGGACAGGGATTTCAACTAATGAAAAACTGTTTTTT.

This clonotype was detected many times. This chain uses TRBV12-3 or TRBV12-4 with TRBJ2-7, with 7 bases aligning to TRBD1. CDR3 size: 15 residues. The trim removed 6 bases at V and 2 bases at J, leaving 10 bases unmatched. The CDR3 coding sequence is TGTGCCAGCAGAAGAACCGGGACAGCCACCTACGAGCAGTACTTC. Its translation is CASRRTGTATYEQYF.

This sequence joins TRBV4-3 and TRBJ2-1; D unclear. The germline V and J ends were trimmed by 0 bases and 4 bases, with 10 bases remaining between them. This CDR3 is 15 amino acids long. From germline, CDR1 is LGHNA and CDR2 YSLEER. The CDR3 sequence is CASSQDIGQYNEQFF. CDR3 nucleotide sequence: TGCGCCAGCAGCCAAGATATAGGGCAGTACAATGAGCAGTTCTTC.

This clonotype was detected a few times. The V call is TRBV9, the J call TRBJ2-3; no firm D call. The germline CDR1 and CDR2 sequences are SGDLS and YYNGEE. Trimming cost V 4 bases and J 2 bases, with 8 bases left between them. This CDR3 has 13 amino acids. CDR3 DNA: TGTGCCAGCAGCCCCCGCTACACAGATACGCAGTATTTT. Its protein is CASSPRYTDTQYF. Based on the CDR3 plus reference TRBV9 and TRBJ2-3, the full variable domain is DSGVTQTPKHLITATGQRVTLRCSPRSGDLSVYWYQQSLDQGLQFLIQYYNGEERAKGNILERFSAQQFPDLHSELNLSSLELGDSALYFCASSPRYTDTQYFGPGTRLTVL.

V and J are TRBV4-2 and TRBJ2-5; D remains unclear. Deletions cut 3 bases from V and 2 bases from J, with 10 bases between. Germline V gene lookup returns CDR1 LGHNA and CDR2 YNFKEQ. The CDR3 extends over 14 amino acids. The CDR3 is CASSHGQTQETQYF. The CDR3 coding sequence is TGTGCCAGCAGCCACGGTCAAACGCAAGAGACCCAGTACTTC.

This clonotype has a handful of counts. CDR3 sequence: CASKPRGSLGTEAFF. The CDR3 nucleotides are TGTGCCAGCAAACCGCGGGGATCCCTGGGCACTGAAGCTTTCTTT. V gene TRBV28 combines with J gene TRBJ1-1; D call uncertain. Germline V lookup: CDR1 MDHEN, CDR2 SYDVKM. The CDR3 loop spans 15 amino acids. V lost 7 bases and J 4 bases, leaving 19 bases between the germline ends.